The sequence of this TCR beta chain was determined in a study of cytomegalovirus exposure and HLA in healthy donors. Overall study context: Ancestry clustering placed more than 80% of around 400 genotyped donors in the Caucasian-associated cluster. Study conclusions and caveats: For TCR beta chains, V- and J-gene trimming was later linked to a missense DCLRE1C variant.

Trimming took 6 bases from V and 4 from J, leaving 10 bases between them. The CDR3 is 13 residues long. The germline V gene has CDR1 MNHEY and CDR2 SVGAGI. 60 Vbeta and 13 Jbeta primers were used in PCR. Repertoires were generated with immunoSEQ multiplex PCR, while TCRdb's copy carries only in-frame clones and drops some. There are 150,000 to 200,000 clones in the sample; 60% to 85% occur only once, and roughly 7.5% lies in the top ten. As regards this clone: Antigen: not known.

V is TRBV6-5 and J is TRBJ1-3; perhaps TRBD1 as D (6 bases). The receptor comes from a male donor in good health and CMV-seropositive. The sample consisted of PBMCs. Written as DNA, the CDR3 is TGTGCCAGCAGCTCAACAGGGGGAAACACCATATATTTT. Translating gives CASSSTGGNTIYF.